The 3 T cell receptor beta chains below all came from one sample that was sequenced in a study of beta chain features in type 1 diabetes. Antigen specificity for these receptors is unknown. TCRB transcripts that were expressed got sequenced, as all of the isolated RNA had been reverse transcribed. Generated by immunoSEQ multiplex PCR, the TCRdb table keeps only in-frame clones and is missing some. Of a few hundred thousand clones in the sample, less than 15% were seen once. Study-level results: Type 1 diabetes patients showed a moderate but significant shortening of TCRB CDR3s in all four CD4+ subsets.

The sequencing input was naive CD4+ T cells from blood. These TCRs come from a woman under 30 with type 1 diabetes.

This clone was seen a few times. The CDR3 spells CASGDFRGSVYNEQFF. DNA for the CDR3: TGTGCCAGCGGCGATTTTCGCGGGAGTGTATACAATGAGCAGTTCTTC. The genes are TRBV7-2 and TRBJ2-1, with TRBD2 identical over 7 bases. The CDR3 extends over 16 amino acids. In germline, CDR1 is SGHTA, CDR2 FQGNSA. V trimming: 8 bases; J trimming: 4 bases; junction bases outside the gene matches: 14.

A few counts support this clone. The rearrangement uses TRBV30 and TRBJ2-3, with 11 positions matching TRBD2. The V gene end was trimmed by 3 bases and the J gene end by 2 bases; junction bases not matched to a gene: 13. The germline V gene encodes CDR1 GTSNPN and CDR2 SVGIG (reference sequence). The CDR3 contains 18 residues. The CDR3 region is CAWRGGRRLAGNTDTQYF. The CDR3 DNA follows: TGTGCCTGGAGGGGAGGTCGGAGACTAGCGGGAAACACAGATACGCAGTATTTT.

V is TRBV18 and J is TRBJ2-3; 7 bases are a match to TRBD2. There are 14 residues in the CDR3. The V gene end was trimmed by 3 bases and the J gene end by 5 bases; junction bases not matched to a gene: 5. CDR1 and CDR2 from the germline V gene are KGHSH and LQKENI. The CDR3 reads CASSPAGAGDTQYF. In DNA, the CDR3 is TGTGCCAGCTCACCGGCGGGAGCGGGAGATACGCAGTATTTT. Filled out from reference TRBV18 and TRBJ2-3, the complete variable domain reads NAGVMQNPRHLVRRRGQEARLRCSPMKGHSHVYWYRQLPEEGLKFMVYLQKENIIDESGMPKERFSAEFPKEGPSILRIQQVVRGDSAAYFCASSPAGAGDTQYFGPGTRLTVL.